This T cell receptor beta chain is from a study of T cells in Graves' hyperthyroidism and ophthalmopathy. Study-wide background: Peripheral blood was drawn at first diagnosis, prior to all treatment. The study, taken as a whole, reports: Most expanded thyroid clonotypes above 0.001 also appeared in blood. Ophthalmopathy was identified by the model a median around 6 months ahead of onset.

The study enrolled patients aged 18 to 65 with newly diagnosed hyperthyroidism of under 2 months' duration. As to this clonotype: Its antigen is not known.

Trimming took off 3 bases at V and 7 bases at J, with 12 bases between the two ends. This CDR3 comprises 13 residues. Germline V gene lookup returns CDR1 ENHRY and CDR2 SYGVKD. Researchers took RNA transcripts and amplified the TCR beta CDR3 regions from them. The HTBI primer set was used in a first-round RT-PCR of the TCR CDR3. MiXCR, run by TCRdb on the multiplex PCR reads, gives a single entry per CDR3 protein. In the table there are around 450,000 distinct CDR3 sequences, 15% to 18% of which are singletons. The chain uses TRBV10-3 and TRBJ1-2; maybe TRBD1 (5 bases). Sequencing was performed on blood. The source of this sequence is a woman aged 18-30 years with Graves' hyperthyroidism. The CDR3, as DNA: TGTGCCATCAGTGACGTTGGGAGGGGTGGCTACACCTTC. This gives the protein CAISDVGRGGYTF.